The 25 T cell receptor beta chains below come from one sample, sequenced in a study of T cell repertoires in cytomegalovirus infection. No cognate antigen is known for these TCRs. TCRdb reprocessed the reads with MiXCR, giving one entry per CDR3 protein. Seen here are roughly 800,000 distinct CDR3 sequences, approximately 32% observed once, and the top ten hold roughly 14%. The sequencing used cultured CD8+ T cells from PBMCs, collected from culture after CMV antigen stimulation. The receptors here all came from a human donor in good health (CMV status not recorded). Some clones in this sample may be carry-over from other donors' samples.

This clonotype was seen only a few times. The chain's CDR3 is CASSTGQGLIHEQYF. In DNA form, the CDR3 reads TGTGCCAGCAGCACCGGACAGGGGCTAATCCACGAGCAGTACTTC. The rearrangement uses TRBV7-9 and TRBJ2-7, with 9 bases identical to TRBD1. The germline gives CDR1 SEHNR, CDR2 FQNEAQ (reference sequence). The CDR3 consists of 15 residues. The V segment lost 5 bases and the J segment 5 bases; nucleotides outside the gene matches: 10.

The CDR3 region is CASSEITSGGGRQYV. The CDR3 DNA is TGTGCCAGCAGTGAAATAACTAGCGGGGGCGGTCGGCAGTACGTC. The chain joins TRBV6-1 to TRBJ2-7, with TRBD2 matching over 11 bases. With V trimmed by 2 bases and J by 9 bases, 9 bases remained unmatched. From germline, CDR1 is MNHNS and CDR2 SASEGT. The length of the CDR3 is 15 residues.

This clonotype was recorded only once. This chain uses TRBV4-2 with TRBJ1-5, with a possible D match to TRBD1 (6 bases). Looked up from germline, CDR1 is LGHNA and CDR2 is YNFKEQ. V lost 2 bases and J 3 bases, leaving 26 bases between the germline ends. This CDR3 region has 20 residues. CDR3 residues: CASSQSDGQLADYPNQPQHF. In DNA, the CDR3 is TGTGCCAGCAGCCAAAGTGACGGACAGCTTGCCGATTACCCCAATCAGCCCCAGCATTTT.

This clonotype has a count of ten or more. This sequence joins TRBV6-1 and TRBJ2-7, with D possibly TRBD1 on 6 matching bases. The V gene's germline CDR1 is MNHNS and CDR2 SASEGT. V was trimmed by 5 bases and J by 0 bases, leaving 20 bases between them. This CDR3 contains 17 residues. Here the CDR3 reads CASSPTSLRGSSYEQYV. Written as DNA, the CDR3 is TGTGCCAGCAGTCCCACCTCGTTGAGGGGGAGCTCCTACGAGCAGTACGTC.

The chain's CDR3 is CASSQDLGIPREQFF. CDR3 DNA: TGTGCCAGCAGCCAAGATTTAGGAATTCCTCGGGAGCAGTTCTTC. The chain combines TRBV14 with TRBJ2-1, with unresolved D. Between the trimmed V and J ends, which lost 0 bases and 10 bases, there was a span of 16 bases. The CDR3 is 15 residues long. Germline V gene lookup returns CDR1 SGHDN and CDR2 FVKESK.

The CDR3 coding sequence is TGCGCCAGCAGCTCCCCTCTCGACGTTGGGGAGACCCAGTACTTC. Translation: CASSSPLDVGETQYF. The rearrangement joins TRBV5-1 to TRBJ2-5, with D unclear. V gave up 3 bases and J gave up 5 bases, with 17 bases separating them. CDR1 SGHRS and CDR2 YFSETQ come from the germline V gene. This CDR3 region has 15 residues.

This clonotype was seen only once. V usage is TRBV11-1 and J usage is TRBJ2-1; 7 bases align to TRBD1. Germline V gene data show CDR1 as SGHAT and CDR2 as FQDESV (reference sequence). The V segment lost 10 bases and the J segment 3 bases; nucleotides outside the gene matches: 3. CDR3 length: 12 residues. This chain's CDR3 is CATRQGYNEQFF. Written as DNA, the CDR3 is TGTGCCACCAGACAGGGCTACAATGAGCAGTTCTTC.

The chain employs TRBV7-6 and TRBJ2-2, with TRBD1 matching over 8 bases. CDR1 is SGHVS and CDR2 is FNYEAQ in the germline V gene. J lost 0 bases, V lost 5 bases, and 11 bases had no gene match. The CDR3 has 18 amino acids. This CDR3 reads CASSALGQGVANTGELFF. CDR3 DNA sequence: TGTGCCAGCAGCGCACTCGGACAGGGTGTCGCGAACACCGGGGAGCTGTTTTTT. Together with reference TRBV7-6 and TRBJ2-2, the CDR3 gives the full variable domain: GAGVSQSPRYKVTKRGQDVALRCDPISGHVSLYWYRQALGQGPEFLTYFNYEAQQDKSGLPNDRFSAERPEGSISTLTIQRTEQRDSAMYRCASSALGQGVANTGELFFGEGSRLTVL.

Only a few counts were recorded for this clonotype. The chain recombines TRBV6-2 or TRBV6-3 with TRBJ2-6; no clear D. CDR1 is MNHEY, CDR2 SVGEGT, per germline. V was cut by 1 base and J by 7 bases, with 5 bases left in between. The CDR3 has 13 amino acids. The CDR3 DNA reads TGTGCCAGCAGTTACTGGGCCGCCAACGTCCTGACTTTC. Its protein is CASSYWAANVLTF.

J is TRBJ2-1 and V is TRBV11-2; 11 bases align to TRBD2. Germline V gene sequence: CDR1 SGHAT, CDR2 FQNNGV. The CDR3 has 20 amino acids. V lost 1 base, J lost 2 bases, and 13 bases stayed unmatched. Written as DNA, the CDR3 is TGTGCCAGCAGCTTAGGCTCGAGTGGTAGCGGGGGGGCCCCCTACAATGAGCAGTTCTTC. This encodes CASSLGSSGSGGAPYNEQFF. The whole variable domain, filled in from reference TRBV11-2 and TRBJ2-1, reads EAGVAQSPRYKIIEKRQSVAFWCNPISGHATLYWYQQILGQGPKLLIQFQNNGVVDDSQLPKDRFSAERLKGVDSTLKIQPAKLEDSAVYLCASSLGSSGSGGAPYNEQFFGPGTRLTVL.

This chain links TRBV27 with TRBJ2-1, with D unresolved. The CDR3 length is 15 residues. Germline lookup yields CDR1 MNHEY and CDR2 SMNVEV (reference sequence). Trimming removed 4 bases from V and 2 bases from J, with 12 bases in between. The CDR3 DNA follows: TGTGCCAGCAGTTCCAGTCCTACGGCCTACAATGAGCAGTTCTTC. It codes for CASSSSPTAYNEQFF.

This chain joins TRBV19 and TRBJ1-1, with 7 bases matching TRBD1. The J segment lost 8 bases and the V segment lost 8 bases, leaving 11 bases of the junction unmatched. The length of the CDR3 is 13 residues. The V gene's germline CDR1 is LNHDA and CDR2 SQIVND (reference sequence). The DNA for the CDR3 is TGTGCCAGTCTAAGACAGGGCCGGGGGGAAGCTTTCTTT. It encodes CASLRQGRGEAFF.

In this sample, this clonotype turned up a few times. The CDR3 sequence: CASSMVRGGADTQYF. CDR3 DNA sequence: TGTGCCAGTAGTATGGTGCGGGGAGGCGCAGATACGCAGTATTTT. J is TRBJ2-3 and V is TRBV19; the D gene is possibly TRBD2 (6 bases). CDR3 length: 15 amino acids. V lost 3 bases, J lost 4 bases, and 14 bases lay in between. CDR1 is LNHDA, CDR2 SQIVND, per germline (reference sequence).

This clonotype was counted only a few times. The V call is TRBV12-3 or TRBV12-4, the J call TRBJ1-3, with D possibly matching TRBD1 (6 bases). Trimming shortened V by 6 bases and J by 0 bases, and 12 bases separated the two germline ends. The CDR3 extends over 15 amino acids. This chain's CDR3 is CASRALGASGNTIYF. The CDR3 DNA is TGTGCCAGCAGGGCTTTGGGGGCCTCTGGAAACACCATATATTTT.

As concerns this clonotype: One junction end disagrees with the germline gene, perhaps due to a read error. The chain uses TRBV12-3 or TRBV12-4 and TRBJ2-1; D is unclear. CDR3 length equals 13 residues. Here the CDR3 reads CASGFAGYNEQFF. DNA for the CDR3: TGTGCCAGCGGTTTCGCTGGGTACAATGAGCAGTTCTTC.

This clonotype has more than one count but fewer than ten. The CDR3 loop reads CASSVGGGVETQYF. Here the CDR3 DNA reads TGTGCCAGCAGCGTGGGCGGGGGTGTGGAGACCCAGTACTTC. The chain carries TRBV7-6 and TRBJ2-5; 7 bases map to TRBD2. Unmatched junction bases numbered 8, after V lost 5 bases and J lost 5 bases. This CDR3 is 14 amino acids long. Germline lookup yields CDR1 SGHVS and CDR2 FNYEAQ.

Only a few counts were recorded for this clonotype. CDR3 bases: TGTGCCAGCAGTCCCGATCCTAATACGCAGTATTTT. The encoded protein is CASSPDPNTQYF. The chain combines TRBV7-9 with TRBJ2-3; D uncertain. The CDR3 sequence is 12 residues long. Trimming stripped 6 bases from V and 7 bases from J, with 11 bases between. Germline V gene lookup returns CDR1 SEHNR and CDR2 FQNEAQ (reference sequence). Looking up the rest from reference TRBV7-9 and TRBJ2-3 gives the full variable domain: DTGVSQNPRHKITKRGQNVTFRCDPISEHNRLYWYRQTLGQGPEFLTYFQNEAQLEKSRLLSDRFSAERPKGSFSTLEIQRTEQGDSAMYLCASSPDPNTQYFGPGTRLTVL.

DNA of the CDR3: TGTGCCAGTAGTCTTAAGGGGACCAATACTAACTATGGCTACACCTTC. Encoded protein: CASSLKGTNTNYGYTF. V is TRBV19 and J is TRBJ1-2; possibly TRBD1 for D (5 bases). V was shortened by 5 bases and J by 0 bases, with 16 bases between the two germline ends. The CDR3 spans 16 residues. Germline-derived CDR1 and CDR2 are LNHDA and SQIVND (reference sequence).

Only one count was recorded for this clonotype. This chain joins TRBV5-1 and TRBJ2-2, with D perhaps being TRBD1 or TRBD2 (6 bases each). The germline V gene has CDR1 SGHRS and CDR2 YFSETQ. The CDR3 runs 17 residues. V was shortened by 1 base and J by 4 bases, with 17 bases between the two germline ends. The CDR3 spells CASSLTPVGGITGELFF. The CDR3, as DNA: TGCGCCAGCAGCTTGACCCCGGTCGGGGGCATCACCGGGGAGCTGTTTTTT. The variable domain in full, completed from reference TRBV5-1 and TRBJ2-2, reads KAGVTQTPRYLIKTRGQQVTLSCSPISGHRSVSWYQQTPGQGLQFLFEYFSETQRNKGNFPGRFSGRQFSNSRSEMNVSTLELGDSALYLCASSLTPVGGITGELFFGEGSRLTVL.

This clonotype was detected only a few times. The V and J genes are TRBV2 and TRBJ2-6; D is possibly TRBD1 (5 bases). CDR3 length equals 19 residues. CDR1 is SNHLY, CDR2 FYNNEI, per germline. The V and J ends lost 8 bases and 4 bases respectively, with 27 bases between them. The CDR3 sequence is CASPKRLNLQGSGANVLTF. The CDR3 DNA follows: TGTGCCAGCCCGAAGAGATTAAACCTCCAGGGCTCAGGGGCCAACGTCCTGACTTTC.

This clonotype was counted a few times. The V call is TRBV6-1, the J call TRBJ2-2; D is unclear. V dropped 10 bases and J dropped 4 bases, with 22 bases sitting between them. CDR3 size: 16 residues. In germline, CDR1 is MNHNS, CDR2 SASEGT. In DNA form, the CDR3 reads TGTGCCATCGGGCCTAGGATCCCAGAGGCCACCGGGGAGCTGTTTTTT. Encoded protein: CAIGPRIPEATGELFF.

Only a few counts were recorded for this clonotype. The junction does not match germline at one end; this may be a read error. The rearrangement uses TRBV4-1 and TRBJ1-1; 9 bases align to TRBD1. Germline V gene data show CDR1 as MGHRA and CDR2 as YSYEKL. The CDR3 totals 17 residues. The CDR3 reads CASSQVGTGIMNTEAFF. CDR3 DNA sequence: TGTGCCAGCAGCCAAGTCGGGACAGGGATTATGAACACTGAAGCTTTCTTT.

This clonotype was counted many times. The chain recombines TRBV6-1 with TRBJ1-5; the match to TRBD1 covers 7 bases. With V trimmed by 3 bases and J by 10 bases, 9 bases remained unmatched. Looked up from germline, CDR1 is MNHNS and CDR2 is SASEGT. The CDR3 consists of 14 residues. The CDR3: CASSETGMLSPQHF. In DNA, the CDR3 is TGTGCCAGCAGTGAGACAGGGATGCTCAGTCCCCAGCATTTT.

This clonotype has more than one count but fewer than ten. The chain combines TRBV29-1 with TRBJ1-1, with TRBD1 as a possible D gene (5 bases). The CDR3 runs to 12 residues. Germline V gene data show CDR1 as SQVTM and CDR2 as ANQGSEA. Trimming took off 6 bases at V and 3 bases at J, with 11 bases between the two ends. CDR3 in DNA: TGCAGCGTCCCTGTCAGGGACACTGAAGCTTTCTTT. As protein: CSVPVRDTEAFF.

Only a few counts were recorded for this clonotype. This rearrangement joins TRBV11-2 to TRBJ2-1; D is perhaps TRBD2 (5 bases). This CDR3 has 14 amino acids. Between the trimmed V and J ends, which lost 4 bases and 6 bases, there was a span of 13 bases. The germline V gene encodes CDR1 SGHAT and CDR2 FQNNGV. For the CDR3, the DNA is TGTGCCAGCAGCTACCACCCCGGAGGCAATGAGCAGTTCTTC. Its translation: CASSYHPGGNEQFF.